This is a list of T cell receptor beta chains from one sample in a study of T cell clones after liver transplantation. Assay: immunoSEQ multiplex PCR; the TCRdb copy retains only in-frame clones and omits some. The sample has 45,000 or so clones, 85% to 90% seen once. The sample consisted of CD4+ T cells from blood, taken 24 months after liver transplant. These TCRs come from a human patient who received a liver transplant. Some of the T cells may derive from the graft donor. CDR3s include the opening cysteine and the closing phenylalanine or tryptophan. The order of the fields is V gene, D gene, J gene, clone size, CDR3 DNA, CDR3 protein. D genes are given only for firm matches. Rows may omit the clone size; those that give it use once, few, many or a size class.

v_call: TRBV5-1; d_call: .; j_call: TRBJ1-2; clone_size: .; cdr3_nt: TGCGCCAGCAGCTTGGGGGTGGTCAGCTATGGCTACACCTTC; cdr3_aa: CASSLGVVSYGYTF
v_call: TRBV7-9; d_call: .; j_call: TRBJ2-5; clone_size: .; cdr3_nt: TGTGCCAGCAGCTTAGACCCTGGAGGGGGGAAAGAGACCCAGTACTTC; cdr3_aa: CASSLDPGGGKETQYF
v_call: TRBV10-3; d_call: TRBD2; j_call: TRBJ2-7; clone_size: once; cdr3_nt: TGTGCCATCAGTGATTCGGGGAGGGCGGGCGAGCAGTACTTC; cdr3_aa: CAISDSGRAGEQYF
v_call: TRBV7-8; d_call: TRBD2; j_call: TRBJ2-7; clone_size: .; cdr3_nt: TGTGCCAGCAGCTTAGCAAGCGGGGGGAATACCTACGAGCAGTACTTC; cdr3_aa: CASSLASGGNTYEQYF
v_call: TRBV9; d_call: .; j_call: TRBJ1-2; clone_size: .; cdr3_nt: TGTGCCAGCAGCGTAGGAGAGGGGAGGGGTGGCTACACCTTC; cdr3_aa: CASSVGEGRGGYTF
v_call: TRBV2; d_call: .; j_call: TRBJ1-2; clone_size: .; cdr3_nt: TGTGCCAGCACCCTTGCCGGAGTGGGCTATGGCTACACCTTC; cdr3_aa: CASTLAGVGYGYTF
v_call: TRBV7-3; d_call: .; j_call: TRBJ2-7; clone_size: .; cdr3_nt: TGTGCCAGCAGCCGGAGTCTTACTAGCTCCTACGAGCAGTACTTC; cdr3_aa: CASSRSLTSSYEQYF
v_call: TRBV9; d_call: TRBD2; j_call: TRBJ2-1; clone_size: .; cdr3_nt: TGTGCCAGCAGCGGGACTAGCGGGAGATACTACAATGAGCAGTTCTTC; cdr3_aa: CASSGTSGRYYNEQFF
v_call: TRBV19; d_call: TRBD2; j_call: TRBJ2-1; clone_size: .; cdr3_nt: TGTGCCAGTAGTTTTGCGACTAGCAGAGGCCTCTACAATGAGCAGTTCTTC; cdr3_aa: CASSFATSRGLYNEQFF
v_call: TRBV6-1; d_call: .; j_call: TRBJ2-1; clone_size: .; cdr3_nt: TGTGCCAGCAGTGAGGTAGTCCGGAGTGAGCAGTTCTTC; cdr3_aa: CASSEVVRSEQFF
v_call: TRBV5-4; d_call: .; j_call: TRBJ1-1; clone_size: .; cdr3_nt: TGTGCCAGCAGCTACCCCACGACCTCGAACACTGAAGCTTTCTTT; cdr3_aa: CASSYPTTSNTEAFF
v_call: TRBV28; d_call: TRBD1; j_call: TRBJ1-1; clone_size: .; cdr3_nt: TGTGCCAGCAGTTTCCCGACAGGGGAGGGCACTGAAGCTTTCTTT; cdr3_aa: CASSFPTGEGTEAFF
v_call: TRBV5-4; d_call: .; j_call: TRBJ2-7; clone_size: once; cdr3_nt: TGTGCCAGCAGCCCGACCCCCGTAGTAAGGACCGACGAGCAGTACTTC; cdr3_aa: CASSPTPVVRTDEQYF
v_call: TRBV28; d_call: .; j_call: TRBJ2-7; clone_size: .; cdr3_nt: TGTGCCAGCAAGGACAGCTACGAGCAGTACTTC; cdr3_aa: CASKDSYEQYF
v_call: TRBV18; d_call: .; j_call: TRBJ2-1; clone_size: .; cdr3_nt: TGTGCCAGCTCACCTTTAGACCGGGAGCAGTTCTTC; cdr3_aa: CASSPLDREQFF
v_call: TRBV6-1; d_call: TRBD2; j_call: TRBJ2-7; clone_size: .; cdr3_nt: TGTGCCAGCAGTGAAGCCCCTAGCGGGGTGGGTGAGCAGTACTTC; cdr3_aa: CASSEAPSGVGEQYF
v_call: TRBV28; d_call: .; j_call: TRBJ2-5; clone_size: .; cdr3_nt: TGTGCCAGCAGTTTACAGTACCAAGAGACCCAGTACTTC; cdr3_aa: CASSLQYQETQYF
v_call: TRBV9; d_call: TRBD1; j_call: TRBJ1-3; clone_size: .; cdr3_nt: TGTGCCAGCAGCACTCGGACAGGGAAGGCAGACACCATATATTTT; cdr3_aa: CASSTRTGKADTIYF
v_call: TRBV12-5; d_call: .; j_call: TRBJ1-1; clone_size: .; cdr3_nt: TGTGCTTCCCGCCCTATGAACACTGAAGCTTTCTTT; cdr3_aa: CASRPMNTEAFF
v_call: TRBV2; d_call: TRBD2; j_call: TRBJ2-2; clone_size: .; cdr3_nt: TGTGCCAGCACCCTACTAGCGGGGGGCACCGGGGAGCTGTTTTTT; cdr3_aa: CASTLLAGGTGELFF
v_call: TRBV27; d_call: TRBD1; j_call: TRBJ2-5; clone_size: .; cdr3_nt: TGTGCCAGCAGTTTACTAGGACAGGGCCAAGAGACCCAGTACTTC; cdr3_aa: CASSLLGQGQETQYF
v_call: TRBV4-1; d_call: TRBD1; j_call: TRBJ1-4; clone_size: .; cdr3_nt: TGCGCCAGCAGCCAAGCCCGGGACAGGGGCGAGGCAACTAATGAAAAACTGTTTTTT; cdr3_aa: CASSQARDRGEATNEKLFF